What follows is one T cell receptor (beta chain) and its context. Its antigen is currently not known. No base qualities exist here, and no much larger clone lies one base off it. Sorted unstimulated T cells and proliferating T cells recovered from mixed lymphocyte reactions underwent TCRbeta CDR3 sequencing. Fresh whole blood from ten HLA-typed healthy donors was used as the source from which PBMCs were isolated. Libraries came from the immunoSEQ multiplex PCR assay. The deep sequencing platform assayed some 90,000 TCR templates per sample. Genomic DNA extracted from sorted T cells was used for TCRbeta CDR3 sequencing. Under the source paper's analysis protocol: The R programming language was used for clonal analysis of the TCRbeta CDR3 data. Alloreactive CD4+ and CD8+ clones were defined by comparing unstimulated samples with post-reaction CFSE-low samples. Alloreactive CD4+ clones were assigned to regulatory or non-regulatory origin by matching sequences to sorted unstimulated Treg and non-Treg repertoires. The table comes from immuneACCESS by way of TCRdb, which keeps in-frame sequences with V and J called. Part of the clones is missing from these tables; in studies checked, under half for an unresolved V gene and the rest for unknown reasons. V and J calls and clone size are those listed in that table; D and trimming were worked out from the DNA. The sample contains 70,000 to 90,000 clones, around 89% of them found a single time. The ten largest clones capture roughly 15% of the sample.

This sample was taken from a study of siplizumab effects on memory and regulatory T cells (dated by TCRdb to the late 2010s). About the full investigation: The study looked at the effect of siplizumab, an anti-CD2 antibody, on alloreactive T-cell subsets in allogeneic mixed lymphocyte reactions made from human PBMCs. What the work shows at the level of the full study, not this receptor alone: Greater diversity appeared to be present in unstimulated naive T cells than in memory T cells, and a substantial contribution to the alloresponse seemed to be made by naive cells. The cumulative frequency of alloreactive sequences that could be traced back to unstimulated CD4+ memory T cells was significantly reduced by siplizumab. Of the alloreactive CD4+ clones that could be mapped, the Treg-derived share averaged about 63% with siplizumab compared with under 30% in control reactions. Sequences below about 10^-5 frequency were poorly captured, so only a minor fraction of alloreactive clones could be mapped to unstimulated subsets. The suppressive function of proliferating Tregs from siplizumab cultures was not functionally confirmed. For roughly 80-97% of proliferating CD4+ or CD8+ clones, no naive or memory phenotype could be assigned.

Clipping removes 0 bases from V and 4 bases from J, with 5 as the unmatched junction base count. For CDR1 and CDR2, the germline V gene lists KGHSH and LQKENI. CDR3 length: 16 amino acids, cysteine to phenylalanine. CDR3 DNA is the only sequence kept; it has 48 bases, read in frame from the first base. The receptor's source is a human donor in good health. The sequenced sample was CD4+ T cells sorted from blood. Recombination linked TRBV18 to TRBJ2-2, with 7 bases in between that match TRBD2. The nucleotide sequence reads TGTGCCAGCTCACCACCCCAAGCGGGGCCCACCGGGGAGCTGTTTTTT. The translation is CASSPPQAGPTGELFF.